Listed below are T cell receptor beta chains from one sample, sequenced in a study of shared clonotypes between healthy human individuals. TCRdb keeps only in-frame clones here, not all; method: immunoSEQ multiplex PCR. The sample consists of approximately 2.1 million clones, more than 80% of them appearing once. Sequencing was performed on naive CD4+ T cells from PBMCs. These receptors were obtained from a man between 18 and 35 years old in good health. Some clones in this sample may be carry-over from other donors' samples. Each CDR3 is given with its conserved first and last residue. Fields, in order: V gene, J gene, D gene, clone size, CDR3 length, CDR3 DNA, CDR3 protein. The D gene is left open where the match is weak. Clone size is stated in some rows and not others, as once, few, many or a class when expanded.

TRBV29-1	TRBJ2-5	TRBD1	-	13	TGCAGCGTTGTGATAGACAGGGGACAGACCCAGTACTTC	CSVVIDRGQTQYF
TRBV7-2	TRBJ2-2	TRBD2	-	16	TGTGCCAGCAGCTTAGGACTAGCGGGAGCTGTCGGGGAGCTGTTTTTT	CASSLGLAGAVGELFF
TRBV18	TRBJ2-7	TRBD1	-	15	TGTGCCAGCTCACCAGGACAGGGGATTGGCTACGAGCAGTACTTC	CASSPGQGIGYEQYF
TRBV18	TRBJ1-1	-	-	16	TGTGCCAGCTCACCAGCAATGGACAGCCCGAACACTGAAGCTTTCTTT	CASSPAMDSPNTEAFF
TRBV7-2	TRBJ2-7	-	once	13	TGTGCCAGCAGCCCCCCCAGCTCCTACGAGCAGTACTTC	CASSPPSSYEQYF
TRBV28	TRBJ2-1	TRBD2	-	14	TGTGCCAGCGTCGTAGCGGGACCCTACAATGAGCAGTTCTTC	CASVVAGPYNEQFF
TRBV7-3	TRBJ2-2	-	-	18	TGTGCCAGCAGCTTAAATGGTCTGCCGGGACTGAACACCGGGGAGCTGTTTTTT	CASSLNGLPGLNTGELFF
TRBV28	TRBJ2-3	-	once	13	TGTGCCAGCAGTTTATTAGTGGGATATACGCAGTATTTT	CASSLLVGYTQYF
TRBV4-2	TRBJ2-1	TRBD2	once	16	TGTGCCAGCAGCCAGGAACCTGGACTAGCTTACAATGAGCAGTTCTTC	CASSQEPGLAYNEQFF
TRBV7-3	TRBJ2-2	-	once	13	TGTGCCAGCAGCGTCGGACTCGACGGGGAGCTGTTTTTT	CASSVGLDGELFF
TRBV2	TRBJ2-5	-	-	14	TGTGCCAGCAGTGATGTAACAGGGTCGGTGACCCAGTACTTC	CASSDVTGSVTQYF
TRBV2	TRBJ2-7	-	-	13	TGTGCCAGCAGTGCGTCAGGGACCTACGAGCAGTACTTC	CASSASGTYEQYF
TRBV9	TRBJ1-2	-	-	13	TGTGCCAGCAGCCCTCTGGGCACCTATGGCTACACCTTC	CASSPLGTYGYTF
TRBV15	TRBJ2-1	-	-	20	TGTGCCACCAGCAACAGATCCCCACTTGGTGCCAGGAGCTCCTACAATGAGCAGTTCTTC	CATSNRSPLGARSSYNEQFF
TRBV7-9	TRBJ2-7	-	-	15	TGTGCCAGCACCACCCTTAAGTCGGTCATCTACGAGCAGTACTTC	CASTTLKSVIYEQYF
TRBV5-1	TRBJ1-5	-	-	13	TGCGCCAGCAGCTTGTCAGGGGACCAGCCCCAGCATTTT	CASSLSGDQPQHF
TRBV4-2	TRBJ1-3	-	-	20	TGTGCCAGCAGCCAAGTTTTGGACGGATCTACCGGCCGCTCTGGAAACACCATATATTTT	CASSQVLDGSTGRSGNTIYF
TRBV30	TRBJ2-3	-	-	15	TGTGCCTGGAGTGTAAGCCCATCTGCCAGGAATACGCAGTATTTT	CAWSVSPSARNTQYF
TRBV5-4	TRBJ2-3	TRBD2	-	15	TGTGCCAGCAGTGGGACTAGCGGATTCACAGATACGCAGTATTTT	CASSGTSGFTDTQYF
TRBV6-1	TRBJ1-4	-	-	16	TGTGCCAGCAGTGGGGCCCTTACCCCAACTAATGAAAAACTGTTTTTT	CASSGALTPTNEKLFF
TRBV11-2	TRBJ2-7	-	-	16	TGTGCCAGCAGCTTAGTTTATCGGGACGGTGTACAACAGCAGTACTTC	CASSLVYRDGVQQQYF
TRBV29-1	TRBJ1-1	-	-	14	TGCAGCTCCAAATGGGGGCCAGAGAACACTGAAGCTTTCTTT	CSSKWGPENTEAFF
TRBV15	TRBJ1-1	-	once	15	TGTGCCACCAGCCCCGGTCTAGCCACGAACACTGAAGCTTTCTTT	CATSPGLATNTEAFF
TRBV9	TRBJ2-2	-	-	15	TGTGCCAGCAGCGTAGTCCCAGGGGACACCGGGGAGCTGTTTTTT	CASSVVPGDTGELFF
TRBV19	TRBJ2-2	TRBD1	-	15	TGTGCCAGTAGTATTGGGGACAGGCCGACCGGGGAGCTGTTTTTT	CASSIGDRPTGELFF
TRBV19	TRBJ2-5	-	-	12	TGTGCCAGTAGTATGTCCCAAGAGACCCAGTACTTC	CASSMSQETQYF
TRBV29-1	TRBJ1-2	TRBD1	-	14	TGCAGCGTTATTTCTGACAGGGTTAACTATGGCTACACCTTC	CSVISDRVNYGYTF
TRBV4-1	TRBJ2-7	-	-	14	TGCGCCAGCAGCCAAGATCCCTATGGGCACGAGCAGTACTTC	CASSQDPYGHEQYF
TRBV2	TRBJ2-5	-	-	11	TGTGCCAGCAGTGAACCGGAGACCCAGTACTTC	CASSEPETQYF
TRBV6-6	TRBJ2-3	-	-	13	TGTGCCAGCAGTTCGGTAGGGATAGATACGCAGTATTTT	CASSSVGIDTQYF
TRBV6-5	TRBJ2-1	-	-	14	TGTGCCAGCAGTTACTCGCCCAGTAGGAGTGGGCAGTTCTTC	CASSYSPSRSGQFF
TRBV5-5	TRBJ2-7	TRBD2	-	17	TGTGCCAGCAGCGGTACCGGGACTAGCTTCTCCACAGACGAGCAGTACTTC	CASSGTGTSFSTDEQYF
TRBV6-1	TRBJ1-4	TRBD1	-	14	TGTGCCAGTTCACCTACCCGGGACAGGGAAAAACTGTTTTTT	CASSPTRDREKLFF
TRBV5-1	TRBJ2-5	-	-	16	TGCGCCAGCAGCTTGGGGCGGGCCGGGTACCAAGAGACCCAGTACTTC	CASSLGRAGYQETQYF
TRBV6-5	TRBJ1-3	-	-	15	TGTGCCAGCAGTTATCTTCGGGGGAGTGGAAACACCATATATTTT	CASSYLRGSGNTIYF
TRBV14	TRBJ2-5	-	-	13	TGTGCCAGCAGCCACGGTCTTTGGGAGACCCAGTACTTC	CASSHGLWETQYF
TRBV7-3	TRBJ1-1	TRBD1	-	14	TGTGCCAGCAGCCAGCGGACAGGGATGACTGAAGCTTTCTTT	CASSQRTGMTEAFF
TRBV27	TRBJ1-2	TRBD1	-	15	TGTGCCAGCGGTAAGGGAGGGGGCTTTCGGAATGGCTACACCTTC	CASGKGGGFRNGYTF
TRBV5-1	TRBJ2-6	-	-	16	TGCGCCAGCAGCGTTGGAGAGGGGCCTGGGGCCAACGTCCTGACTTTC	CASSVGEGPGANVLTF
TRBV5-1	TRBJ2-7	TRBD1	once	13	TGCGCCAGCAGCACGGACAGGACTGGGGAGCAGTACTTC	CASSTDRTGEQYF
TRBV18	TRBJ1-4	-	once	15	TGTGCCAGCTCACCACGGAGGGTGGAGGGTGAAAAACTGTTTTTT	CASSPRRVEGEKLFF
TRBV5-1	TRBJ1-2	-	-	13	TGCGCCAGCAGCCTGCGGCCCGGGGATGGCTACACCTTC	CASSLRPGDGYTF